A single sample is the source of the 18 T cell receptor beta chains below, sequenced in a study of response to subunit inactivated influenza vaccine. TCRdb called the RT-PCR reads again in MiXCR, with one record for every CDR3 protein. Altogether fewer than 750,000 distinct CDR3 sequences are present, 13% to 15% being singletons, with the ten largest covering roughly 10%. The material was PBMCs from blood, obtained less than 13 days after vaccination. The source is a man aged 45-60 years who received an inactivated influenza vaccine.

The gene calls are TRBV7-8 and TRBJ2-7; 7 nucleotides match TRBD1. The V and J ends lost 4 bases and 5 bases, in that order; junction bases with no gene match: 14. Per the germline V gene, CDR1 is SGHVS and CDR2 is FQNEAQ. CDR3 length: 16 amino acids. CDR3: CASSSILRQGRDEQYF. The CDR3 nucleotides read TGTGCCAGCAGCTCCATATTGAGACAGGGACGCGACGAGCAGTACTTC.

This clonotype was picked up many times. The chain combines TRBV11-2 with TRBJ2-1; D is ambiguous. V dropped 1 base and J dropped 10 bases, with 8 bases sitting between them. This CDR3 spans 12 amino acids. Germline CDR1 reads SGHAT; CDR2 reads FQNNGV. The CDR3 region is CASSLGGVEQFF. The CDR3 DNA reads as TGTGCCAGCAGCTTAGGCGGTGTAGAGCAGTTCTTC.

This clonotype was recorded a few times. The chain links TRBV15 to TRBJ2-5; TRBD1 or TRBD2 may be the D gene (5 bases each). CDR1 is LNHNV and CDR2 is YYDKDF in the germline V gene (reference sequence). The CDR3 totals 14 residues. Deletions cut 4 bases from V and 2 bases from J, with 11 bases between. Here the CDR3 DNA reads TGTGCCACCAGCAAAGGGGACGTTCAAGAGACCCAGTACTTC. Its translation: CATSKGDVQETQYF.

This clonotype was seen more than once but under ten times. The chain joins TRBV25-1 to TRBJ1-5; TRBD1 aligns across 9 bases. Germline CDR1 is MGHDK and CDR2 is SYGVNS. Trimming removed 4 bases from V and 3 bases from J; junction bases left unmatched: 4. This CDR3 has 15 residues. The CDR3 sequence is CASSVGTGPNQPQHF. Here the CDR3 DNA reads TGTGCCAGCAGTGTGGGGACAGGGCCCAATCAGCCCCAGCATTTT.

The chain employs TRBV12-3 or TRBV12-4 and TRBJ2-7; 11 nucleotides line up with TRBD2. With 3 bases clipped from V and 6 bases from J, the junction kept 4 bases outside the gene matches. This CDR3 has 14 residues. CDR3 sequence: CASSFSGRALEQYF. CDR3 bases: TGTGCCAGCAGTTTTAGCGGGAGGGCCCTCGAGCAGTACTTC.

V and J are TRBV5-8 and TRBJ1-2; a possible D gene is TRBD1 (5 bases). V shed 0 bases and J shed 3 bases, with 12 bases lying between them. Germline lookup yields CDR1 SGHTS and CDR2 YDEGEE. The length of the CDR3 is 15 residues. The CDR3 nucleotides read TGTGCCAGCAGCTTGGGTGGACACCTCTACTATGGCTACACCTTC. The encoded protein is CASSLGGHLYYGYTF. The variable domain in full, with the rest retrieved from reference TRBV5-8 and TRBJ1-2, is EAGVTQSPTHLIKTRGQQATLRCSPISGHTSVYWYQQALGLGLQFLLWYDEGEERNRGNFPPRFSGRQFPNYSSELNVNALELEDSALYLCASSLGGHLYYGYTFGSGTRLTVV.

This clonotype was picked up a small number of times. The rearrangement joins TRBV4-2 to TRBJ2-1, with no clear D. V lost 0 bases and J lost 10, with 10 bases in between. This CDR3 comprises 13 residues. The germline V gene encodes CDR1 LGHNA and CDR2 YNFKEQ. The CDR3 reads CASSQDWTGEQFF. The CDR3, as DNA: TGTGCCAGCAGCCAAGATTGGACCGGGGAGCAGTTCTTC.

V and J are TRBV24-1 and TRBJ2-3; D gene uncertain. V lost 6 bases to trimming and J lost 0 bases, with 12 bases between them. This CDR3 contains 15 residues. From germline, CDR1 is KGHDR and CDR2 SFDVKD. The DNA of the CDR3 is TGTGCCACCAGTTCCACTCTCGTTAGCACAGATACGCAGTATTTT. Protein sequence: CATSSTLVSTDTQYF.

This clonotype has more than one count but fewer than ten. This sequence joins TRBV2 and TRBJ2-1; D uncertain. Germline-derived CDR1 and CDR2 are SNHLY and FYNNEI. Trimming cost V 2 bases and J 9 bases, with 14 bases left between them. The CDR3 extends over 14 amino acids. As DNA, the CDR3 is TGTGCCAGCAGTGAACGTACTTCCCAGAGTGAGCAGTTCTTC. This gives the protein CASSERTSQSEQFF.

Only a few counts were recorded for this clonotype. The J gene is TRBJ2-3, the V gene TRBV7-2; possibly TRBD1 or TRBD2 for D (5 bases each). The ends were cut back, 0 bases at V and 4 bases at J, with 11 bases in the middle. CDR3 length: 15 residues. Germline CDR1 and CDR2: SGHTA and FQGNSA. CDR3 residues: CASSLAMGVADTQYF. The CDR3 DNA reads TGTGCCAGCAGCTTAGCGATGGGGGTCGCAGATACGCAGTATTTT.

This clonotype was found a few times. The chain recombines TRBV12-3 or TRBV12-4 with TRBJ1-4; D not certain. The V gene lost 6 bases and the J gene lost 1 base, with 9 bases spanning the gap. The CDR3 has 14 residues. The CDR3, as DNA: TGTGCCAGCAGGCGATCTGGAACTAATGAAAAACTGTTTTTT. Its protein product is CASRRSGTNEKLFF.

Details on this clonotype: At one of its ends the junction is not consistent with the germline gene, which may arise from a read error. The J gene is TRBJ2-1, the V gene TRBV25-1; 7 bases are a match to TRBD1. The CDR3 loop spans 13 amino acids. Germline V CDR1 and CDR2: MGHDK, SYGVNS. CDR3 sequence: CAGSRTGVNEQFF. The CDR3 DNA is TGTGCCGGCAGTAGGACAGGAGTGAATGAGCAGTTCTTC.

The chain combines TRBV27 with TRBJ1-5; 9 bases agree with TRBD1. Germline assignment: CDR1 MNHEY and CDR2 SMNVEV (reference sequence). The J segment lost 4 bases and the V segment lost 6 bases, leaving 4 bases of the junction unmatched. The CDR3 spans 14 residues. The CDR3 is CASRGTGKNQPQHF. As DNA, the CDR3 is TGTGCCAGCAGGGGGACAGGGAAGAATCAGCCCCAGCATTTT.

Remarks on this clonotype: A much larger clone is a single base away; this may be a read error. The V and J genes are TRBV12-3 or TRBV12-4 and TRBJ1-1, with a possible D match to TRBD1 (5 bases). V lost 4 bases and J 8 bases, leaving 17 bases between the germline ends. The CDR3 spans 14 residues. DNA of the CDR3: TGTGCCAGCAGTTGGGACCCCGATTGGGACGAAGCTTTCTTT. Translated, it gives CASSWDPDWDEAFF.

The chain has TRBV12-3 or TRBV12-4 and TRBJ2-7; 12 positions match TRBD2. The CDR3 runs to 15 residues. Trimming removed 2 bases from V and 4 bases from J; junction bases left unmatched: 3. This CDR3 reads CASSLSSGGAYEQYF. In DNA form, the CDR3 reads TGTGCCAGCAGTTTATCTAGCGGGGGGGCTTACGAGCAGTACTTC.

At least ten counts were recorded for this clonotype. The genes are TRBV29-1 and TRBJ2-3; D possibly corresponds to TRBD1 (5 bases). Trimming took off 1 base at V and 3 bases at J, with 8 bases between the two ends. The CDR3 is 13 amino acids. Germline values: CDR1 SQVTM, CDR2 ANQGSEA. DNA for the CDR3: TGCAGCGTTGAAGGCAGGGCTACAGATACGCAGTATTTT. It codes for CSVEGRATDTQYF.

The chain uses TRBV9 and TRBJ2-2; the D gene is possibly TRBD2 (6 bases). The germline CDR1 and CDR2 sequences are SGDLS and YYNGEE. The length of the CDR3 is 17 residues. V dropped 0 bases and J dropped 1 base, with 13 bases sitting between them. CDR3 coding DNA: TGTGCCAGCAGCGTAGTAATCGGGAGCAGGAACACCGGGGAGCTGTTTTTT. This translates into CASSVVIGSRNTGELFF. Drawing the rest from reference TRBV9 and TRBJ2-2, the complete variable domain is DSGVTQTPKHLITATGQRVTLRCSPRSGDLSVYWYQQSLDQGLQFLIQYYNGEERAKGNILERFSAQQFPDLHSELNLSSLELGDSALYFCASSVVIGSRNTGELFFGEGSRLTVL.

The chain has TRBV7-9 and TRBJ2-5, with D possibly being TRBD2 (6 bases). This CDR3 is 15 amino acids long. Germline CDR1 and CDR2: SEHNR and FQNEAQ (reference sequence). Trimming shortened V by 4 bases and J by 2 bases, and 14 bases separated the two germline ends. CDR3 nucleotide sequence: TGTGCCAGCAGCTCGGGCGGGAACAGACAAGAGACCCAGTACTTC. Residues: CASSSGGNRQETQYF.